One and the same sample provided the 22 T cell receptor beta chains below, sequenced in a study of identical twins. Each CDR3 protein is one row after TCRdb ran MiXCR on the 5' RACE reads. The table lists roughly 720,000 distinct CDR3 sequences, 18% of them singletons. The same specimen was also included in a second study, on T cells expressing NK-cell markers.

Sequencing was performed on PBMCs. These TCRs come from a woman under 30 in good health.

The gene calls are TRBV6-2 or TRBV6-3 and TRBJ2-7; the match to TRBD1 covers 8 bases. CDR3 length: 15 residues. V was clipped by 4 bases and J by 5 bases; unmatched bases: 10. Germline V gives CDR1 MNHEY, CDR2 SVGEGT. This CDR3 is CASSSRQGSPNEQYF. The CDR3 nucleotides are TGTGCCAGCAGTTCGCGACAGGGGTCTCCCAACGAGCAGTACTTC.

This clonotype was seen at least ten times. The chain uses TRBV20-1 and TRBJ2-7, with 8 bases that match TRBD2. The germline CDR1 and CDR2 sequences are DFQATT and SNEGSKA (reference sequence). The CDR3 covers 16 residues. V shed 2 bases and J 0 bases; nucleotides not matched to a gene: 9. In DNA, the CDR3 is TGCAGTGCTAGACCAACGACTAGCGACAACTCCTACGAGCAGTACTTC. It codes for CSARPTTSDNSYEQYF.

This rearrangement joins TRBV29-1 to TRBJ2-3; no clear D gene. This CDR3 region has 12 residues. Germline V gene sequence: CDR1 SQVTM, CDR2 ANQGSEA. This CDR3 is CCCSDATDTQYF. Here the CDR3 DNA reads TGCTGTTGTTCGGACGCCACAGATACGCAGTATTTT.

The chain carries TRBV20-1 and TRBJ2-5; possibly TRBD1 or TRBD2 for D (5 bases each). The germline V and J ends were trimmed by 5 bases and 4 bases, with 17 bases remaining between them. The CDR3 length is 14 residues. Germline V gene data show CDR1 as DFQATT and CDR2 as SNEGSKA (reference sequence). CDR3 coding DNA: TGCAGTGCTCGGGACCGCCAGTTTAGAGAGACCCAGTACTTC. Protein: CSARDRQFRETQYF.

The chain is built from TRBV20-1 and TRBJ2-2, with 7 bases matching TRBD1. The CDR3 totals 13 residues. V was clipped by 6 bases and J by 3 bases; unmatched bases: 4. CDR1 DFQATT and CDR2 SNEGSKA come from the germline V gene (reference sequence). Here the CDR3 reads CSARQGYTGELFF. CDR3 coding DNA: TGCAGTGCGAGACAGGGATACACCGGGGAGCTGTTTTTT.

The chain carries TRBV19 and TRBJ2-3; D ambiguous. V was clipped by 3 bases and J by 0 bases, with 7 bases between them. Germline-derived CDR1 and CDR2 are LNHDA and SQIVND (reference sequence). This CDR3 is 14 amino acids long. Written as DNA, the CDR3 is TGTGCCAGTAGTATCGGCCGAAGCACAGATACGCAGTATTTT. This gives the protein CASSIGRSTDTQYF. Full variable domain (missing parts from reference TRBV19 and TRBJ2-3): DGGITQSPKYLFRKEGQNVTLSCEQNLNHDAMYWYRQDPGQGLRLIYYSQIVNDFQKGDIAEGYSVSREKKESFPLTVTSAQKNPTAFYLCASSIGRSTDTQYFGPGTRLTVL.

This clonotype has more than one count but fewer than ten. J is TRBJ2-1 and V is TRBV12-3 or TRBV12-4; D is perhaps TRBD1 or TRBD2 (6 bases each). Trimming removed 6 bases at V and 6 bases at J, with 18 bases between. The CDR3 loop spans 15 amino acids. CDR3 sequence (DNA): TGTGCCAGCAGCTCCCTTATGGGGGGCCCCAATGAGCAGTTCTTC. Translation gives CASSSLMGGPNEQFF.

In its sample, this clonotype was seen a few times. The chain's CDR3 is CASSFRPGTNEKLFF. DNA of the CDR3: TGTGCCAGCAGCTTCCGACCTGGCACTAATGAAAAACTGTTTTTT. The rearrangement uses TRBV7-9 and TRBJ1-4; the D is unclear. Germline assignment: CDR1 SEHNR and CDR2 FQNEAQ (reference sequence). V shed 3 bases and J shed 2 bases, with 10 bases lying between them. The CDR3 sequence is 15 residues long.

The rearrangement uses TRBV7-2 and TRBJ1-2; D remains ambiguous. V was shortened by 4 bases and J by 3 bases, with 9 bases between the two germline ends. CDR3 length equals 13 residues. Germline lookup yields CDR1 SGHTA and CDR2 FQGNSA. The DNA of the CDR3 is TGTGCCAGCAGCTCTGGGTCTTACTATGGCTACACCTTC. Translated, it gives CASSSGSYYGYTF.

The V and J genes are TRBV20-1 and TRBJ2-1, with no clear D. Trimming pared 5 bases from V and 5 bases from J, leaving 10 bases between. From germline, CDR1 is DFQATT and CDR2 SNEGSKA (reference sequence). This CDR3 contains 12 residues. The CDR3 DNA reads as TGCAGTGCTCTCTCATTTAACAATGAGCAGTTCTTC. This codes for CSALSFNNEQFF.

The genes are TRBV7-3 and TRBJ2-7; D not certain. V lost 5 bases and J lost 6, with 23 bases in between. Germline-derived CDR1 and CDR2 are SGHTA and FQGTGA. The CDR3 consists of 16 residues. CDR3 bases: TGTGCCAGCAGCATCATCGAGTCTAAAGGCCTCTGCGAGCAGTACTTC. Translating gives CASSIIESKGLCEQYF.

This clonotype was counted ten times or more. The rearrangement links TRBV7-9 to TRBJ2-1; a weak D match, TRBD1 (7 bases). There are 17 residues in the CDR3. Trimming took 2 bases from V and 7 from J, leaving 21 bases between them. Germline-derived CDR1 and CDR2 are SEHNR and FQNEAQ (reference sequence). CDR3 nucleotide sequence: TGTGCCAGCAGCTTAAGGTACGGGGGACAGACCCGAAATGAGCAGTTCTTC. Protein: CASSLRYGGQTRNEQFF.

This clonotype appeared a few times. The rearrangement joins TRBV4-3 to TRBJ2-3; D is ambiguous. The V end lost 0 bases, the J end lost 1 base, and 8 bases lay between the germline ends. Looked up from germline, CDR1 is LGHNA and CDR2 is YSLEER. The CDR3 has 15 amino acids. The DNA for the CDR3 is TGCGCCAGCAGCCAAGATTATCGGGGCACAGATACGCAGTATTTT. Its translation is CASSQDYRGTDTQYF.

This clonotype came up a few times. The chain carries TRBV5-1 and TRBJ2-5; TRBD2 aligns across 7 bases. The CDR3 extends over 14 amino acids. CDR1 and CDR2 (germline): SGHRS, YFSETQ. J gave up 4 bases and V 5 bases, and 8 bases lay outside the gene matches. CDR3 DNA: TGCGCCAGCAGTCGAGGGAGGGTTGGAGAGACCCAGTACTTC. It specifies CASSRGRVGETQYF.

V gene TRBV7-9 combines with J gene TRBJ1-2; tentative D call: TRBD1 (5 bases). This CDR3 region has 14 residues. V lost 5 bases and J 3 bases, leaving 13 bases between the germline ends. CDR1 and CDR2 from the germline V gene are SEHNR and FQNEAQ (reference sequence). In DNA, the CDR3 is TGTGCCAGCAGCCCCTCCAGGGTCCACTATGGCTACACCTTC. Translation gives CASSPSRVHYGYTF. Variable domain in full (rest from reference TRBV7-9 and TRBJ1-2): DTGVSQNPRHKITKRGQNVTFRCDPISEHNRLYWYRQTLGQGPEFLTYFQNEAQLEKSRLLSDRFSAERPKGSFSTLEIQRTEQGDSAMYLCASSPSRVHYGYTFGSGTRLTVV.

The gene calls are TRBV5-6 and TRBJ2-5; 7 nucleotides line up with TRBD2. With 1 base clipped from V and 2 bases from J, the junction kept 5 bases outside the gene matches. The CDR3 has 15 residues. Germline-derived CDR1 and CDR2 are SGHDT and YYEEEE. The CDR3: CASSLNLAAQETQYF. The CDR3 DNA follows: TGTGCCAGCAGCTTGAATCTAGCGGCTCAAGAGACCCAGTACTTC.

This clonotype came up a few times. This chain links TRBV12-3 or TRBV12-4 with TRBJ1-2, with 9 bases fitting TRBD1. Trimming cost V 8 bases and J 3 bases; bases outside gene matches: 1. There are 12 residues in the CDR3. The CDR3 DNA is TGTGCCAGCGGGACAGGGCACTATGGCTACACCTTC. This encodes CASGTGHYGYTF.

The chain combines TRBV9 with TRBJ1-2; the D gene is possibly TRBD1 (5 bases). V was pared by 6 bases and J by 0 bases, with 6 bases between. There are 12 residues in the CDR3. Germline CDR1 is SGDLS and CDR2 is YYNGEE. The CDR3 is CASTGSNYGYTF. In nucleotides, the CDR3 is TGTGCCAGCACAGGGTCTAACTATGGCTACACCTTC. Full variable domain (remainder filled in from reference TRBV9 and TRBJ1-2): DSGVTQTPKHLITATGQRVTLRCSPRSGDLSVYWYQQSLDQGLQFLIQYYNGEERAKGNILERFSAQQFPDLHSELNLSSLELGDSALYFCASTGSNYGYTFGSGTRLTVV.

The J gene is TRBJ2-1, the V gene TRBV12-3 or TRBV12-4; no clear D gene. V shed 3 bases and J shed 5 bases, with 14 bases lying between them. The CDR3 consists of 15 residues. CDR3 in DNA: TGTGCCAGCAGTTTTCTTCCTGGACCTAACAATGAGCAGTTCTTC. This sequence encodes CASSFLPGPNNEQFF.

This clonotype occurred a few times. This chain connects TRBV4-3 to TRBJ2-1; either TRBD1 or TRBD2 may fit D (7 bases each). The CDR3 covers 17 residues. Germline-derived CDR1 and CDR2 are LGHNA and YSLEER. V was pared by 1 base and J by 8 bases, with 21 bases between. The CDR3 bases are TGCGCCAGCAGCCAAGTTGGATGGGGAGGGGGCATGGATGAGCAGTTCTTC. It yields the protein CASSQVGWGGGMDEQFF.

The chain couples TRBV2 to TRBJ2-3; D uncertain. CDR1 and CDR2 (germline): SNHLY, FYNNEI. This CDR3 has 12 amino acids. V dropped 9 bases and J dropped 3 bases, with 10 bases sitting between them. CDR3 amino acids: CASFQATDTQYF. The CDR3 DNA follows: TGTGCCAGTTTTCAGGCTACAGATACGCAGTATTTT.

This clonotype has a handful of counts. The chain is built from TRBV7-2 and TRBJ1-1; 8 nucleotides agree with TRBD1. After removal of 2 bases from V and 4 bases from J, the junction contained 6 bases not matched to a gene. This CDR3 is built from 15 residues. In germline, CDR1 is SGHTA, CDR2 FQGNSA. As DNA, the CDR3 is TGTGCCAGCAGCTTAACAGGGGGAGTGGGCACTGAAGCTTTCTTT. Translated: CASSLTGGVGTEAFF.